The present TCR beta chain was sequenced within a study of radiotherapy plus CTLA-4 blockade in lung cancer. At the level of the study: In roughly 19% of patients, objective responses were seen; 31% had disease control. Study-wide findings and caveats: Reports state that early shifts in blood T cell clones, with interferon-beta, best predicted response. An expansion of tumor-derived TCR clones occurred in blood after radiotherapy plus ipilimumab.

A word on this clone: Antigen: not known.

The method was immunoSEQ multiplex PCR; TCRdb's version includes in-frame clones alone and lacks a portion of them. The sample consists of roughly 68,000 clones, 78% of them appearing once. The V gene's germline CDR1 is SGHTA and CDR2 FQGNSA. The V end was cut by 7 bases, the J end by 1 base, with 16 bases between. The length of the CDR3 is 15 residues. Focal radiation plus CTLA-4 blockade with ipilimumab was given to patients with chemo-refractory metastatic non-small-cell lung cancer. This specimen was peripheral blood, taken from a patient treated with radiotherapy plus ipilimumab. V is TRBV7-2 and J is TRBJ2-5, with D perhaps TRBD1 (5 bases). This clonotype was obtained from a human donor with non-small cell lung cancer who had a complete response to radiotherapy plus ipilimumab. The CDR3 is CASTQERGSQETQYF. In DNA, the CDR3 is TGTGCCAGCACCCAAGAAAGGGGTTCCCAAGAGACCCAGTACTTC.